These T cell receptor beta chains were read from a single sample in a study of CD8 T cells in Susac syndrome. A single record per CDR3 protein comes from TCRdb applying MiXCR to the immunoSEQ multiplex PCR reads. This table holds fewer than 200,000 distinct CDR3 sequences, 91% found once. Sequencing was performed on CD4+ T cells from PBMCs. The receptors originated from a human donor with Susac syndrome. Each CDR3 is given with its conserved first and last residue. Each record gives: D gene, clone size, J gene, V gene, CDR3 DNA, CDR3 protein. The D gene is left open where the match is weak. Rows may omit the clone size; those that give it use once, few, many or a size class.

d_gene: .
abundance: .
j_gene: TRBJ2-3
v_gene: TRBV28
CDR3nt: TGTGCCAGCAGTTTCCAGGGATACACAGATACGCAGTATTTT
CDR3aa: CASSFQGYTDTQYF

d_gene: .
abundance: .
j_gene: TRBJ2-2
v_gene: TRBV2
CDR3nt: TGTGCCAGCAGTCCCAAGTTGGGCGGGGAGCTGTTTTTT
CDR3aa: CASSPKLGGELFF

d_gene: .
abundance: .
j_gene: TRBJ1-2
v_gene: TRBV9
CDR3nt: TGTGCCAGCAGCGTAGACGCCGGGAATTATGGCTACACCTTC
CDR3aa: CASSVDAGNYGYTF

d_gene: TRBD1
abundance: .
j_gene: TRBJ2-3
v_gene: TRBV12-3/TRBV12-4
CDR3nt: TGTGCCAGCAGTTTCGGTAGCGGACAGGGTAAAAATACGCAGTATTTT
CDR3aa: CASSFGSGQGKNTQYF

d_gene: TRBD2
abundance: .
j_gene: TRBJ2-2
v_gene: TRBV30
CDR3nt: TGTGCCTGGAGTGTACTCAGCGGGAGGGCCGGGGAGCTGTTTTTT
CDR3aa: CAWSVLSGRAGELFF

d_gene: TRBD2
abundance: once
j_gene: TRBJ2-1
v_gene: TRBV5-1
CDR3nt: TGCGCCAGCAGCTTGTCTAGCGGGAGGCCCAAAAAGTTCTTC
CDR3aa: CASSLSSGRPKKFF

d_gene: .
abundance: few
j_gene: TRBJ2-7
v_gene: TRBV6-5
CDR3nt: TGTGCCAGCAGTTACGGGAGGACAGGCCACGCCGAGCAGTACTTC
CDR3aa: CASSYGRTGHAEQYF

d_gene: .
abundance: .
j_gene: TRBJ2-7
v_gene: TRBV21-1
CDR3nt: TGTGCCAGCGGAAGGGAGGGGACACCCAACGAGCAGTACTTC
CDR3aa: CASGREGTPNEQYF

d_gene: .
abundance: .
j_gene: TRBJ2-3
v_gene: TRBV20-1
CDR3nt: TGCAGGGTGGGGGCCACAGATACGCAGTATTTT
CDR3aa: CRVGATDTQYF

d_gene: .
abundance: .
j_gene: TRBJ2-1
v_gene: TRBV12-3/TRBV12-4
CDR3nt: TGTGCCAGCAGTTTAATCAGGGATGAGCAGTTCTTC
CDR3aa: CASSLIRDEQFF

d_gene: TRBD1
abundance: .
j_gene: TRBJ1-5
v_gene: TRBV6-1
CDR3nt: TGTGCCAGCAGTGAAGTAGGGGGCAGTGGGCCCCAGCATTTT
CDR3aa: CASSEVGGSGPQHF

d_gene: TRBD1
abundance: .
j_gene: TRBJ1-1
v_gene: TRBV18
CDR3nt: TGTGCCAGCTCACCACTCGACAGGGGCACTGAAGCTTTCTTT
CDR3aa: CASSPLDRGTEAFF

d_gene: .
abundance: .
j_gene: TRBJ2-5
v_gene: TRBV27
CDR3nt: TGTGCCAGCAGCCAGTTTCGGAACAGCCAAGAGACCCAGTACTTC
CDR3aa: CASSQFRNSQETQYF

d_gene: .
abundance: .
j_gene: TRBJ2-2
v_gene: TRBV9
CDR3nt: TGTGCCAGCAGCTTTACTCCGGGGATAGCAAACACCGGGGAGCTGTTTTTT
CDR3aa: CASSFTPGIANTGELFF

d_gene: .
abundance: .
j_gene: TRBJ2-5
v_gene: TRBV5-4
CDR3nt: TGTGCCAGCAGCTCTGGGGGTCCGCTTAGGGAGACCCAGTACTTC
CDR3aa: CASSSGGPLRETQYF

d_gene: .
abundance: once
j_gene: TRBJ1-2
v_gene: TRBV12-3/TRBV12-4
CDR3nt: TGTGCCAGCAGTTTCGGGGTATCCTACACCTTC
CDR3aa: CASSFGVSYTF

d_gene: .
abundance: .
j_gene: TRBJ2-5
v_gene: TRBV27
CDR3nt: TGTGCCAGCAGTTTGGGAGGTACTCGGACCCAGTACTTC
CDR3aa: CASSLGGTRTQYF

d_gene: TRBD1
abundance: .
j_gene: TRBJ1-1
v_gene: TRBV27
CDR3nt: TGTGCCAGCAGTTCGGACAGGATAATGAACACTGAAGCTTTCTTT
CDR3aa: CASSSDRIMNTEAFF

d_gene: .
abundance: .
j_gene: TRBJ2-5
v_gene: TRBV27
CDR3nt: TGTGCCAGCAGTCCAATCTCAAGCTTGGGGCCAGAGACCCAGTACTTC
CDR3aa: CASSPISSLGPETQYF

d_gene: .
abundance: .
j_gene: TRBJ1-1
v_gene: TRBV29-1
CDR3nt: TGCAGCGTTCTTGTGGGGAGGGTTCATGGGACTGAAGCTTTCTTT
CDR3aa: CSVLVGRVHGTEAFF

d_gene: TRBD2
abundance: .
j_gene: TRBJ2-1
v_gene: TRBV6-5
CDR3nt: TGTGCCAGCAGCCATACTAGCGGGAGTAACAATGAGCAGTTCTTC
CDR3aa: CASSHTSGSNNEQFF

d_gene: .
abundance: .
j_gene: TRBJ2-3
v_gene: TRBV19
CDR3nt: TGTGCCAGTAGTTCCTTGGAGAGCACAGATACGCAGTATTTT
CDR3aa: CASSSLESTDTQYF

d_gene: .
abundance: .
j_gene: TRBJ1-5
v_gene: TRBV28
CDR3nt: TGTGCCAGCAGTACGCAGGGCTTCCAATCATCGCCCCAGCATTTT
CDR3aa: CASSTQGFQSSPQHF

d_gene: .
abundance: .
j_gene: TRBJ2-7
v_gene: TRBV18
CDR3nt: .
CDR3aa: CASSPLWQGEQYF